This is a list of T cell receptor beta chains from one sample in a study of shared clonotypes between healthy human individuals. Produced via immunoSEQ multiplex PCR; TCRdb's table is partial and in-frame only. The sample carries about 820,000 clones, 80% to 95% recorded once. Sequencing was carried out using naive CD8+ T cells sorted from blood. These receptors were collected from a man in his thirties or forties in good health. CDR3s include the opening cysteine and the closing phenylalanine or tryptophan. The D gene is left open where the match is weak. Expanded clones are given a class, and other clones once, few, many or no size at all.

v_call	d_call	j_call	clone_size	cdr3_length	cdr3_aa	cdr3_nt
TRBV7-2	TRBD2	TRBJ2-3	.	15	CASAQGTSGTDTQYF	TGTGCCAGCGCCCAGGGGACTAGCGGCACAGATACGCAGTATTTT
TRBV10-1	TRBD1	TRBJ2-1	.	15	CASSDYRDRAGEQFF	TGCGCCAGCAGTGATTACCGGGACAGGGCGGGTGAGCAGTTCTTC
TRBV7-9	TRBD2	TRBJ2-7	.	14	CASSQDTSGYEQYF	TGTGCCAGCAGCCAAGATACTAGCGGCTACGAGCAGTACTTC
TRBV29-1	.	TRBJ2-5	.	13	CSVPPIRVETQYF	TGCAGCGTTCCGCCGATTAGGGTGGAGACCCAGTACTTC
TRBV28	.	TRBJ1-3	.	14	CASSLQGSGNTIYF	TGTGCCAGCAGTCTTCAGGGCTCTGGAAACACCATATATTTT
TRBV16	.	TRBJ1-5	once	15	CASTTAAANNQPQHF	TGTGCCAGCACCACCGCTGCAGCAAACAATCAGCCCCAGCATTTT
TRBV7-9	TRBD2	TRBJ2-7	.	15	CASSLVREGLYEQYF	TGTGCCAGCAGCTTAGTGCGGGAGGGCCTCTACGAGCAGTACTTC
TRBV27	TRBD2	TRBJ2-1	.	16	CASSPTLAGGHDEQFF	TGTGCCAGCAGCCCCACCCTAGCGGGAGGGCACGATGAGCAGTTCTTC
TRBV6-5	.	TRBJ1-5	.	15	CASRVRTVSNQPQHF	TGTGCCAGCAGGGTTCGGACAGTGAGCAATCAGCCCCAGCATTTT
TRBV7-9	.	TRBJ2-7	.	12	CASSLGTYEQYF	TGTGCCAGCAGCCTTGGAACCTACGAGCAGTACTTC
TRBV15	.	TRBJ2-3	.	15	CATSIPGLSTDTQYF	TGTGCCACCAGCATACCGGGACTGAGCACAGATACGCAGTATTTT
TRBV5-1	TRBD2	TRBJ2-7	.	14	CASSASGATYEQYF	TGCGCCAGCAGCGCTAGCGGGGCAACCTACGAGCAGTACTTC
TRBV7-2	TRBD2	TRBJ2-3	.	17	CASSLVTSGRTTDTQYF	TGTGCCAGCAGCTTAGTGACTAGCGGGAGGACCACAGATACGCAGTATTTT
TRBV2	.	TRBJ2-7	.	11	CASNVGYEQYF	TGTGCCAGCAATGTGGGTTACGAGCAGTACTTC
TRBV11-3	.	TRBJ2-1	.	13	CASSAPGENEQFF	TGTGCCAGCAGCGCCCCGGGAGAGAATGAGCAGTTCTTC
TRBV5-5	.	TRBJ2-7	once	16	CASSWDDVRATYEQYF	TGTGCCAGCAGCTGGGATGACGTAAGGGCGACCTACGAGCAGTACTTC
TRBV5-8	.	TRBJ1-1	once	17	CASSLESVRELNTEAFF	TGTGCCAGCAGCTTGGAGAGTGTGAGGGAATTAAACACTGAAGCTTTCTTT
TRBV6-1	.	TRBJ2-5	.	18	CASSVSKGPGFTQETQYF	TGTGCCAGCAGTGTTTCAAAAGGTCCAGGCTTCACGCAAGAGACCCAGTACTTC
TRBV7-9	.	TRBJ2-7	.	12	CASSLPSGEQYF	TGTGCCAGCAGCTTACCGTCGGGCGAGCAGTACTTC
TRBV6-5	.	TRBJ1-1	.	14	CASSSGRPNTEAFF	TGTGCCAGCAGTAGCGGACGGCCGAACACTGAAGCTTTCTTT
TRBV11-2	.	TRBJ1-1	.	19	CASSLETPLDRAQNTEAFF	TGTGCCAGCAGCTTGGAAACTCCCCTAGACAGAGCTCAGAACACTGAAGCTTTCTTT
TRBV7-9	.	TRBJ2-7	.	13	CASSFDSTYEQYF	TGTGCCAGCAGCTTCGACAGTACCTACGAGCAGTACTTC
TRBV6-6	.	TRBJ2-1	.	11	CASLLGNEQFF	TGTGCCAGTTTATTGGGCAATGAGCAGTTCTTC
TRBV7-9	TRBD1	TRBJ2-7	.	15	CASSLAQGVNSEQYF	TGTGCCAGCAGCTTAGCGCAGGGGGTTAATTCCGAGCAGTACTTC